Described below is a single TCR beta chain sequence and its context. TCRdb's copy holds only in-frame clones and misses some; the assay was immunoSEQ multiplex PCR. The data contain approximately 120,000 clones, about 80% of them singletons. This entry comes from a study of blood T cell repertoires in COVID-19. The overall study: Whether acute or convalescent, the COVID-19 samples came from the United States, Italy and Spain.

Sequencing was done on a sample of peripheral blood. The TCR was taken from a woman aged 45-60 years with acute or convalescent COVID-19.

The chain's CDR3 is CASRGQGANTEAFF. In nucleotides, the CDR3 is TGTGCCAGCAGGGGACAGGGCGCTAACACTGAAGCTTTCTTT. The chain links TRBV2 to TRBJ1-1; 9 bases fit TRBD1. The junction had 4 bases not matched to a gene; V was cut back by 6 bases and J by 2 bases. CDR1 and CDR2 from the germline V gene are SNHLY and FYNNEI. This CDR3 is 14 amino acids long.